This T cell receptor (beta chain) came from a study of cytomegalovirus exposure and HLA in healthy donors. Study-level points and caveats: Accounts indicate the classifier identified cytomegalovirus status with strong specificity and sensitivity. Most of the TCR beta V segments (in an earlier analysis) were productive either about 87% or about 30% of the time. The HLA-A and HLA-B alleles of most subjects were reportedly predicted accurately from TCR beta sequences. Using a false discovery rate of 0.05, a later analysis showed that 16,951 TCR beta sequences were associated with HLA alleles.

PCR used 60 Vbeta primers and 13 Jbeta primers. Assay used: immunoSEQ multiplex PCR; TCRdb lists only in-frame clones, some missing. This repertoire shows approximately 100,000 clones, 79% found once; its top ten account for 3.1%. This clone was observed a single time. What it binds is not known. The germline V and J ends were trimmed by 2 bases and 4 bases, with 9 bases remaining between them. Germline loops: CDR1 SEHNR, CDR2 FQNEAQ (reference sequence). This CDR3 contains 14 residues. The receptor was derived from a woman in her 40s in good health and CMV-seronegative. Sequences were obtained from PBMCs. This chain connects TRBV7-9 to TRBJ2-1; D is uncertain. The CDR3 nucleotides are TGTGCCAGCAGCTTACCACAGCATTACAATGAGCAGTTCTTC. Translation: CASSLPQHYNEQFF.